This TCR beta chain was identified during a study of shared clonotypes between healthy human individuals. Across the study: In total, the donors were a couple of women and a few men aged 18 to 49.

A note on this clone: Its specificity is unknown.

Profiling relied on immunoSEQ multiplex PCR, and the TCRdb table lists in-frame clones only, not all of them. The data contain about 2,500,000 clones, just over 90% of them singletons. Study findings and constraints: Non-shared clonotypes showed lower generation probabilities than clonotypes common to all four donors. Estimated richness was generally greater in naive than memory subsets.

All donors qualified as healthy HIV-negative adults and had experienced no recent acute infections or vaccinations. V gave up 6 bases and J gave up 6 bases, with 11 bases separating them. Germline-derived CDR1 and CDR2 are MNHEY and SVGAGI. The CDR3 is 12 amino acids. This receptor was taken from a man aged 18 to 29 in good health. The sample was naive CD4+ T cells sorted from blood. The subset: CD45RA+ positively selected. V usage is TRBV6-5 and J usage is TRBJ1-2; D is ambiguous. CDR3 nucleotide sequence: TGTGCCAGCAGAACTCACAGTAATGGCTACACCTTC. Protein product: CASRTHSNGYTF.